The entry that follows covers one T cell receptor (beta chain) sequence. Its antigen is currently unknown. These data belong to a study of OX40 agonist ivuxolimab in advanced cancers. Overall study: Participants could have had prior anti-PD-1, anti-PD-L1 or anti-CTLA-4 therapy, and approximately 40% had some. Whole-study results and caveats: The antigens recognized by the expanded peripheral T cells, that is their antigen specificity, were not determined.

Produced via immunoSEQ multiplex PCR; TCRdb's table is partial and in-frame only. The sample has approximately 100,000 clones; about 85% are singletons. This CDR3 region has 15 residues. This specimen was CD4+ or CD8+ T cells sorted from blood, taken in a trial of the OX40 agonist ivuxolimab. The origin of this receptor is an adult with an advanced solid tumor such as melanoma, head and neck, liver or kidney cancer. The chain uses TRBV21-1 and TRBJ2-1; the table's TRBD1 call for D was not verified on the DNA. TRBV21-1 is labeled a pseudogene. The CDR3 coding sequence is TGTGCCAGCAGTAGACGATACAGCTCCTACAATGAGCAGTTCTTC. It translates to CASSRRYSSYNEQFF.